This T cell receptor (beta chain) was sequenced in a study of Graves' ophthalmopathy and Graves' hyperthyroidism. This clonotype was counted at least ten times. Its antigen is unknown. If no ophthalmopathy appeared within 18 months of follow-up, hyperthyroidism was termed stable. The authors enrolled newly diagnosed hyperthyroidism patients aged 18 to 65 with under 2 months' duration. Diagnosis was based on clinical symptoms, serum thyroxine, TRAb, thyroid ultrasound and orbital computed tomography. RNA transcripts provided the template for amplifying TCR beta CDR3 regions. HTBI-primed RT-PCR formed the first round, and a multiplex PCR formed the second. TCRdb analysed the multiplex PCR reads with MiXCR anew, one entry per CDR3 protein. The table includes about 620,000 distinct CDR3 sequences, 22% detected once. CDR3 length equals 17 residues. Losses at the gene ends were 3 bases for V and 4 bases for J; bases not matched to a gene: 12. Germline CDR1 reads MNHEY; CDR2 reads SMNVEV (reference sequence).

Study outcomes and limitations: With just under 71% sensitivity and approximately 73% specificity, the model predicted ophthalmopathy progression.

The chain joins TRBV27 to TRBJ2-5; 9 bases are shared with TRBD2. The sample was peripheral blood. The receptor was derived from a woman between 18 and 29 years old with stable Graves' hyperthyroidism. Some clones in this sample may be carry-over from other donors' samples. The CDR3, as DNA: TGTGCCAGCAGTTTTGCAGTTAGCGGGGGTGTACCAGAGACCCAGTACTTC. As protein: CASSFAVSGGVPETQYF.